This record looks at one T cell receptor (beta chain) sequence and its context. Antigen: not known. This entry is derived from a study of blood T cells in healthy people across ages. The study's findings and limits: PBMCs that were unsorted prevented a conclusive naive versus antigen-experienced comparison. Per million T cells, TCR beta diversity dropped about linearly as age rose.

Combining a sample-barcoded 5' primer with a J-beta primer mix, a second PCR ran for about 7 to 12 cycles. TCRdb used MiXCR to reprocess the 5' RACE reads, holding one entry per CDR3 protein. Of about 680,000 distinct CDR3 sequences in the sample, 45% to 50% were seen once. The CDR3 runs to 16 residues. The germline gives CDR1 MNHEY, CDR2 SMNVEV (reference sequence). V dropped 0 bases and J dropped 2; count of bases not matched to a gene: 2. The receptor was derived from an older woman in good health. This chain links TRBV27 with TRBJ2-3; 10 bases are shared with TRBD2. The sample was blood. The CDR3 protein is CASSLSAGGSTDTQYF. CDR3 nucleotide sequence: TGTGCCAGCAGTTTATCAGCGGGAGGGTCCACAGATACGCAGTATTTT.